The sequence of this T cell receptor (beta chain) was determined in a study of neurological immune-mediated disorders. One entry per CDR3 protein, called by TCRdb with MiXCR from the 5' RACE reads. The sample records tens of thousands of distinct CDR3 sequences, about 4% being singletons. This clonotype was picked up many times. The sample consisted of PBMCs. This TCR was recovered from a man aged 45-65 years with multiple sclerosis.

DNA of the CDR3: TGCGCCAGCAGCCTGACAGGGGGCTTTGGCACTGAAGCTTTCTTT. This encodes CASSLTGGFGTEAFF. The rearrangement uses TRBV5-1 and TRBJ1-1; 10 bases agree with TRBD1. From germline, CDR1 is SGHRS and CDR2 YFSETQ. CDR3 length equals 15 residues. Trimming took 4 bases from V and 4 from J; bases not matched to a gene: 7.